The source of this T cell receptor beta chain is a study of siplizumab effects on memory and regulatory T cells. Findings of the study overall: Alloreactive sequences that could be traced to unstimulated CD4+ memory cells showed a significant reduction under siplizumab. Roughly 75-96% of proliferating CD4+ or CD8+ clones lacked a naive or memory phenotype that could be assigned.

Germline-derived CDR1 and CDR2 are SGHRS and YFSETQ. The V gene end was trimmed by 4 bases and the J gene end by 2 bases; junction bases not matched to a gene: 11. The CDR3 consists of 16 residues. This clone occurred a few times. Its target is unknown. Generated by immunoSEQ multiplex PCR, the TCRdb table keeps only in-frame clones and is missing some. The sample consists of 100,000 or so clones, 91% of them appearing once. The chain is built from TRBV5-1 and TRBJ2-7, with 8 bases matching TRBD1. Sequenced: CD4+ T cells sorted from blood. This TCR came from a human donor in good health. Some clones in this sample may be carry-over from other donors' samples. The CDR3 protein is CASSALPGQVAYEQYF. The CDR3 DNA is TGCGCCAGCAGCGCCCTGCCGGGACAGGTCGCCTACGAGCAGTACTTC.